A selection of T cell receptor beta chains follows, all from one sample in a study of PD-1 blockade in classical Hodgkin lymphoma. The repertoire was sequenced with immunoSEQ multiplex PCR; TCRdb's copy has only in-frame clones and lacks some. Found here are fewer than 10,000 clones, around 84% of them singletons; the top ten hold roughly 28%. Sequenced material: CD8+ T cells from blood, taken before the fourth cycle of nivolumab. The receptors here all came from a human donor with classical Hodgkin lymphoma. Both conserved end residues are part of each CDR3.

j_call | v_call | cdr3_aa
TRBJ1-3 | TRBV5-4 | CASSSPGLDSGNTIYF
TRBJ2-5 | TRBV6-6 | CASTTPLQGAGETQYF
TRBJ2-1 | TRBV6-5 | CASGSGEQFF
TRBJ2-5 | TRBV13 | CASSLGEDVEETQYF
TRBJ2-3 | TRBV7-9 | CASSLVGADTQYF
TRBJ1-1 | TRBV19 | CASSIALYTEAFF
TRBJ2-3 | TRBV6-6 | CASSPRMGADTQYF
TRBJ1-1 | TRBV4-1 | CASSQGASAEAFF
TRBJ1-2 | TRBV6-1 | CASPDPTNYGYTF
TRBJ1-3 | TRBV11-1 | CASSVTGSSGNTIYF
TRBJ1-2 | TRBV2 | CASSVGTLYGYTF
TRBJ1-4 | TRBV27 | CASSRRTNEKLFF
TRBJ2-7 | TRBV7-9 | CASSSGRDRVPYEQYF
TRBJ2-1 | TRBV7-9 | CASIQTEPAYNEQFF
TRBJ1-1 | TRBV7-9 | CASRSGQVNTEAFF
TRBJ1-1 | TRBV5-1 | CASKLEFDRGRGLAFF
TRBJ2-7 | TRBV2 | CASSDRTGMGYEQYF
TRBJ1-2 | TRBV7-9 | CASSLGTEIYGYTF
TRBJ2-7 | TRBV19 | CASSARDSHEQYF